This entry lists 20 T cell receptor beta chains sequenced from one sample in a study of T-cell reconstitution after alpha-beta-depleted transplantation in children. Molecular barcoding with unique molecular identifiers was used for the TCRbeta library. TCRdb re-analysed the PCR reads in MiXCR, keeping a single row per CDR3 protein. The sample includes about 830,000 distinct CDR3 sequences, 16% of them seen just once. The specimen comprised PBMCs, mostly from graft donor cells, sampled 360 days after TCRalphabeta/CD19-depleted stem cell transplant. The receptors were sampled from a male patient younger than 18 who had a stem cell transplant for acute lymphoblastic leukemia, so the T cells may come from the graft donor.

This clonotype was counted between two and nine times. Germline and junction disagree at one end, which may indicate a read error. The chain employs TRBV7-8 and TRBJ2-7; D is unresolved. The CDR3 contains 13 residues. Germline V gives CDR1 SGHVS, CDR2 FQNEAQ. CDR3 nucleotides: TGTGCCAGCAGCTTATCCTGGGATGAATTGATCCTCTTC. It yields the protein CASSLSWDELILF.

V gene TRBV4-1 combines with J gene TRBJ2-7; maybe TRBD2 (5 bases). V lost 0 bases to trimming and J lost 5 bases, with 17 bases between them. The germline gives CDR1 MGHRA, CDR2 YSYEKL. The CDR3 contains 16 residues. CDR3 nucleotides: TGCGCCAGCAGCCAAGAGAGATGGGAGCCTTTCCACGAGCAGTACTTC. Amino acid sequence: CASSQERWEPFHEQYF.

This clonotype was seen more than once but under ten times. This sequence joins TRBV20-1 and TRBJ2-1, with 8 nucleotides matching TRBD2. V shed 1 base, J shed 2 bases, and the junction held 4 bases outside the gene matches. Germline assignment: CDR1 DFQATT and CDR2 SNEGSKA (reference sequence). The CDR3 consists of 15 residues. The CDR3 region has the DNA TGCAGTGCTAGAGCGTCGGGACTAGCCTACAATGAGCAGTTCTTC. This codes for CSARASGLAYNEQFF.

This sequence joins TRBV5-1 and TRBJ1-2; 7 bases align to TRBD1. Germline V gene data show CDR1 as SGHRS and CDR2 as YFSETQ. Trimming at V came to 1 base and at J to 2 bases, leaving 14 bases not matched to a gene. This CDR3 is 18 amino acids long. CDR3 protein: CASSLWTTGVPFNYGYTF. For the CDR3, the DNA is TGCGCCAGCAGCTTGTGGACAACAGGGGTCCCCTTCAACTATGGCTACACCTTC.

This clonotype was seen a handful of times. The gene calls are TRBV18 and TRBJ2-1; TRBD2 agrees at 13 bases. The V gene end was trimmed by 3 bases and the J gene end by 5 bases; junction bases not matched to a gene: 4. Germline V lookup: CDR1 KGHSH, CDR2 LQKENI. This CDR3 has 16 amino acids. CDR3 nucleotide sequence: TGTGCCAGCTCACCCCTGGGACTAGCGGGGAACAATGAGCAGTTCTTC. Its protein product is CASSPLGLAGNNEQFF.

This clonotype was seen many times. The V and J genes are TRBV7-9 and TRBJ1-1, with D perhaps TRBD1 (5 bases). V shed 5 bases and J shed 4 bases, with 14 bases lying between them. Looked up from germline, CDR1 is SEHNR and CDR2 is FQNEAQ (reference sequence). The CDR3 has 14 residues. CDR3 sequence: CASSPTWGTTEAFF. CDR3 bases: TGTGCCAGCAGCCCTACGTGGGGGACCACTGAAGCTTTCTTT.

This CDR3 reads CSVQRGTGGNEQFF. The CDR3, as DNA: TGCAGCGTTCAAAGAGGGACAGGGGGTAATGAGCAGTTCTTC. The chain has TRBV29-1 and TRBJ2-1; 11 bases align to TRBD1. V lost 5 bases, J lost 7 bases, and 7 bases stayed unmatched. Germline V gene lookup returns CDR1 SQVTM and CDR2 ANQGSEA. This CDR3 spans 14 amino acids.

Ten or more counts support this clonotype. The chain recombines TRBV20-1 with TRBJ1-1; D call uncertain. This CDR3 spans 11 amino acids. The V gene's germline CDR1 is DFQATT and CDR2 SNEGSKA (reference sequence). V lost 2 bases and J 2 bases, leaving 3 bases between the germline ends. The CDR3 protein is CSARPNTEAFF. DNA for the CDR3: TGCAGTGCTAGACCCAACACTGAAGCTTTCTTT.

This clonotype was detected ten times or more. J is TRBJ1-1 and V is TRBV6-1; no clear D gene. V was pared by 3 bases and J by 6 bases, with 17 bases between. The germline CDR1 and CDR2 sequences are MNHNS and SASEGT. CDR3 length equals 15 residues. CDR3 DNA: TGTGCCAGCAGTGATCCCCGGTGGAAGGTCGCTGAAGCTTTCTTT. It translates to CASSDPRWKVAEAFF.

This clonotype was counted between two and nine times. V and J are TRBV27 and TRBJ2-3, with 8 bases identical to TRBD2. The V and J ends lost 4 bases and 4 bases, in that order; junction bases with no gene match: 10. The germline gives CDR1 MNHEY, CDR2 SMNVEV (reference sequence). The length of the CDR3 is 16 residues. CDR3 amino acids: CASSSGVAGWADTQYF. Here the CDR3 DNA reads TGTGCCAGCAGTTCTGGGGTAGCGGGATGGGCAGATACGCAGTATTTT.

The rearrangement uses TRBV7-9 and TRBJ2-7, with D possibly matching TRBD2 (6 bases). Trimming removed 4 bases from V and 2 bases from J, with 12 bases in between. CDR3 size: 14 residues. Germline V lookup: CDR1 SEHNR, CDR2 FQNEAQ (reference sequence). CDR3 bases: TGTGCCAGCAGCTGGGGACTGGCTCCCTACGAGCAGTACTTC. Its protein product is CASSWGLAPYEQYF.

V gene TRBV7-3 combines with J gene TRBJ2-3; TRBD1 aligns across 7 bases. Germline CDR1 and CDR2: SGHTA and FQGTGA. The CDR3 runs 15 residues. The V segment lost 5 bases and the J segment 4 bases; nucleotides outside the gene matches: 9. The CDR3 bases are TGTGCCAGCAGCCCCAGACAGGGTTGGGCAGATACGCAGTATTTT. This sequence encodes CASSPRQGWADTQYF.

The rearrangement joins TRBV25-1 to TRBJ2-7, with D unclear. This CDR3 spans 14 amino acids. The germline V gene has CDR1 MGHDK and CDR2 SYGVNS. The germline V and J ends were trimmed by 4 bases and 3 bases, with 13 bases remaining between them. The CDR3 here is CASSAGHWNYEQYF. The CDR3 DNA sequence: TGTGCCAGCAGTGCTGGGCACTGGAACTACGAGCAGTACTTC.

J is TRBJ2-1 and V is TRBV29-1; weak D call: TRBD2 (6 bases). V lost 5 bases and J lost 1, with 12 bases in between. Germline assignment: CDR1 SQVTM and CDR2 ANQGSEA. This CDR3 has 14 amino acids. CDR3 nucleotide sequence: TGCAGCGTTCCGGGACTTCGGTCCTACAATGAGCAGTTCTTC. As protein: CSVPGLRSYNEQFF.

The chain recombines TRBV3-1 with TRBJ1-2, with D perhaps matching TRBD1 (5 bases). Per germline, CDR1 LGHDT and CDR2 YNNKEL (reference sequence). With 5 bases removed from V and 4 bases from J, the gap between germline ends came to 11 bases. The CDR3 has 13 residues. The CDR3 loop reads CASSLGDLYGYTF. In DNA form, the CDR3 reads TGTGCCAGCAGCTTAGGGGACCTCTATGGCTACACCTTC.

This chain joins TRBV4-1 and TRBJ2-7; 8 nucleotides line up with TRBD2. The CDR3 covers 17 residues. J was trimmed by 5 bases and V by 0 bases; bases with no gene match: 12. Germline CDR1 and CDR2: MGHRA and YSYEKL. The CDR3 DNA follows: TGCGCCAGCAGCCAAGATCGGGGGGGCGCCCGCTTTAACGAGCAGTACTTC. It specifies CASSQDRGGARFNEQYF.

This clonotype was detected a few times. The CDR3 spells CASSLWRGLPIYEQYF. Here the CDR3 DNA reads TGTGCCAGCAGCTTATGGAGGGGACTCCCAATCTACGAGCAGTACTTC. J is TRBJ2-7 and V is TRBV7-9, with TRBD2 as a possible D gene (6 bases). The CDR3 runs 16 residues. V lost 2 bases to trimming and J lost 3 bases, with 17 bases between them. CDR1 and CDR2 (germline): SEHNR, FQNEAQ (reference sequence).

This rearrangement joins TRBV29-1 to TRBJ1-5; tentatively, D is TRBD1 (6 bases). CDR3 length: 13 amino acids. Germline CDR1 reads SQVTM; CDR2 reads ANQGSEA. V lost 6 bases, J lost 5 bases, and 14 bases lay in between. In nucleotides, the CDR3 is TGCAGCGTGATGGCAGGGGTGGATCAGCCCCAGCATTTT. This sequence encodes CSVMAGVDQPQHF.

This clonotype came up many times. The rearrangement links TRBV27 to TRBJ1-2; a possible D gene is TRBD1 (5 bases). The CDR3 is made up of 13 amino acids. V shed 6 bases and J shed 4 bases, with 12 bases lying between them. Germline V CDR1 and CDR2: MNHEY, SMNVEV (reference sequence). The chain's CDR3 is CASRWGGGYGYTF. Written as DNA, the CDR3 is TGTGCCAGCAGGTGGGGTGGGGGCTATGGCTACACCTTC.

This clonotype was seen a handful of times. This chain uses TRBV6-1 with TRBJ2-7, with 7 bases lining up with TRBD2. With 10 bases clipped from V and 2 bases from J, the junction kept 14 bases outside the gene matches. The CDR3 spans 15 residues. Germline lookup yields CDR1 MNHNS and CDR2 SASEGT. The DNA of the CDR3 is TGTGCCACCACCCTCGCTAGCGGACTCACCTACGAGCAGTACTTC. It translates to CATTLASGLTYEQYF.